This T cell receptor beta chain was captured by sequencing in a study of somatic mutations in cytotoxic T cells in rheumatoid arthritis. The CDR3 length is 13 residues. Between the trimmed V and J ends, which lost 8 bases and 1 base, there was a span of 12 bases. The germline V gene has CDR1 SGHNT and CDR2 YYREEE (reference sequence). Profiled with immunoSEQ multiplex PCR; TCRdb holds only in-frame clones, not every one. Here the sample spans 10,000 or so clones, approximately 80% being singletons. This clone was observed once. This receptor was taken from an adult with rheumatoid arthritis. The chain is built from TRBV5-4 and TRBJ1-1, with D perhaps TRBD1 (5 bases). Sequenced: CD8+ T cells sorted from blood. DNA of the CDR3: TGTGCCAGGTCAGGGCAGAAGAACACTGAAGCTTTCTTT. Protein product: CARSGQKNTEAFF.